This T cell receptor beta chain was recovered during a study of chemoradiotherapy in HPV16-positive cancers (dated by TCRdb to between 2021 and 2023). Looking at the study overall: Candidate HPV-specific T-cell clones and common TCR motifs were defined by functional T-cell assays performed on cells from two HPV16-positive patients. Whether T-cell immunity against the HPV oncoproteins E6 and E7 changes during chemoradiotherapy and whether survival is affected by this immunity were examined in the study. The candidate HPV-specific TCRs and motifs were subsequently tracked in TCR repertoires obtained from roughly 85 patients with HPV-related cancers.

Summary of the overall study and its limitations: Among HPV16-positive patients, expansion of HPV-responsive T cells during chemoradiotherapy was associated with better recurrence-free survival. The survival association was reported for HPV16-positive patients, and the functional definition of HPV-specific T cells was derived from only a couple of HPV16-positive patients. Expansion of candidate HPV-specific clones and E7-related TCR motifs was observed in the tumor microenvironment during treatment, whereas no such expansion was observed for non-HPV-specific T cells.

Germline trimming: 5 bases from V, 7 bases from J; junction bases outside gene matches: 11. In the germline V gene (reference sequence), CDR1 corresponds to SGHNT and CDR2 to YYREEE. Including cysteine and phenylalanine, the CDR3 has 15 amino acids. Only the CDR3 part of the read is kept: 45 bases, read in frame from the first base. The protocol used for the library was the immunoSEQ multiplex PCR assay. This is the immuneACCESS table as TCRdb keeps it, with only in-frame sequences that have V and J called. A part of the clones is gone; compared with another copy, unresolved V genes explain less than half, and the rest is unexplained. Here the sample has around 22,000 clones; more than 90% occur a single time. The ten biggest clones cover roughly 15% of the sample. Repertoires were sampled repeatedly over the course of chemoradiotherapy, so clonal expansion could be followed in the tumor microenvironment.

For this clone: Its antigen is still unknown. No much larger clone is present one base from it, and per-base qualities are unavailable.

The sequencing used blood, collected from a patient who underwent chemoradiotherapy. This TCR came from a human donor with HPV-associated anogenital cancer. This sequence uses TRBV5-4 and TRBJ2-1; the junction holds 8 bases that match TRBD1. The nucleotides are TGTGCCAGCAGTTTCCGTGACAGGGGCAAAAATGAGCAGTTCTTC. This sequence encodes CASSFRDRGKNEQFF.